What follows are 19 T cell receptor beta chains derived from one specimen sequenced in a study of blood T cells in healthy people across ages. For the second PCR, which ran for about 7 to 12 cycles, a sample-barcoded 5' primer and a J-beta primer mix were used. TCRdb re-called the 5' RACE reads with MiXCR, one entry per CDR3 protein. The table records fewer than 2,000,000 distinct CDR3 sequences, approximately 40% of them present only once. The sequencing sample was made of blood. All receptors come from a human donor in good health.

This clonotype was seen only a few times. The gene calls are TRBV12-3 or TRBV12-4 and TRBJ1-2; the D gene is possibly TRBD1 (5 bases). The CDR3 length is 12 residues. The V end lost 8 bases, the J end lost 8 bases, and 15 bases lay between the germline ends. The CDR3 region is CASCAGIEGYTF. DNA for the CDR3: TGTGCCAGCTGTGCAGGGATTGAGGGCTACACCTTC.

This chain links TRBV12-3 or TRBV12-4 with TRBJ1-1, with D possibly being TRBD1 (6 bases). V gave up 5 bases and J gave up 11 bases, with 18 bases separating them. This CDR3 is built from 13 residues. In DNA form, the CDR3 reads TGTGCCAGCAGTGGCGGGGGCCCCTCGGTCGCTTTCTTT. Translation gives CASSGGGPSVAFF.

V is TRBV6-6 and J is TRBJ2-7, with TRBD2 matching 9 bases. Germline V gene data show CDR1 as MNHNY and CDR2 as SVGAGI (reference sequence). The CDR3 has 15 amino acids. V was pared by 2 bases and J by 7 bases, with 9 bases of the junction left unmatched. The CDR3 is CASSYVSSGDGEQYF. Here the CDR3 DNA reads TGTGCCAGCAGTTACGTGTCTAGCGGGGACGGGGAGCAGTACTTC.

Ten or more counts support this clonotype. The chain employs TRBV29-1 and TRBJ2-7; 10 bases are shared with TRBD1. CDR1 SQVTM and CDR2 ANQGSEA come from the germline V gene. The V segment lost 6 bases and the J segment 6 bases; nucleotides outside the gene matches: 8. The CDR3 runs to 13 residues. The CDR3 here is CSVTGTGAGEQYF. The CDR3, as DNA: TGCAGCGTAACCGGGACAGGGGCCGGCGAGCAGTACTTC.

Points on this clonotype: This may be a read error, as it is one base from a much larger clone. V and J are TRBV10-3 and TRBJ2-3; D might be TRBD2 (5 bases). The V and J ends lost 0 bases and 6 bases respectively, with 13 bases between them. The germline gives CDR1 ENHRY, CDR2 SYGVKD. This CDR3 has 15 amino acids. This CDR3 reads CAISESEGTLDTQYF. CDR3 sequence (DNA): TGTGCCATCAGTGAGTCTGAGGGTACCCTGGATACGCAGTATTTT.

This clonotype was observed a few times. This chain links TRBV11-3 with TRBJ1-1, with D tentatively TRBD1 (6 bases). The length of the CDR3 is 12 residues. From germline, CDR1 is SGHNT and CDR2 YENEEA. The V and J ends lost 7 bases and 4 bases respectively, with 10 bases between them. The CDR3 is CASTGDLTEAFF. CDR3 nucleotides: TGTGCCAGCACAGGGGATCTCACTGAAGCTTTCTTT.

There are a few counts of this clonotype. This chain connects TRBV29-1 to TRBJ1-2; no firm D call. Germline V gene data show CDR1 as SQVTM and CDR2 as ANQGSEA. The V end lost 3 bases, the J end lost 8 bases, and 13 bases lay between the germline ends. This CDR3 has 12 amino acids. In nucleotides, the CDR3 is TGCAGCGTTGAGCCCCTAATCGGCGGCTACACCTTC. Its translation is CSVEPLIGGYTF.

The chain combines TRBV18 with TRBJ1-5, with D unresolved. Germline V CDR1 and CDR2: KGHSH, LQKENI. V lost 4 bases and J 0 bases, leaving 13 bases between the germline ends. This CDR3 is 16 amino acids long. For the CDR3, the DNA is TGTGCCAGCTCACGTAGAAGGGCCGATAGCAATCAGCCCCAGCATTTT. This encodes CASSRRRADSNQPQHF.

This sequence joins TRBV5-5 and TRBJ1-6; D is uncertain. This CDR3 contains 18 residues. In germline, CDR1 is SGHKS, CDR2 YYEKEE (reference sequence). V was pared by 2 bases and J by 0 bases, with 15 bases between. CDR3 protein: CASSFDIPYSSYNSPLHF. CDR3 nucleotide sequence: TGTGCCAGCAGCTTTGATATCCCCTACAGCTCCTATAATTCACCCCTCCACTTT.

In its sample, this clonotype was seen a few times. The gene calls are TRBV6-5 and TRBJ2-1, with 7 bases lining up with TRBD1. Germline trimming cut 7 bases from V and 8 bases from J; bases unmatched to any gene: 11. The V gene's germline CDR1 is MNHEY and CDR2 SVGAGI. The CDR3 has 14 residues. The CDR3 region is CASNFGQESHEQFF. DNA for the CDR3: TGTGCCAGCAATTTCGGACAGGAGTCGCATGAGCAGTTCTTC.

This clonotype appeared once. The V gene is TRBV10-3, the J gene TRBJ1-2, with D perhaps TRBD1 (5 bases). Germline loops: CDR1 ENHRY, CDR2 SYGVKD. Trimming left V 0 bases short and J 4 bases short, with 15 bases between. This CDR3 is 16 amino acids long. CDR3 nucleotides: TGTGCCATCAGTGAGTCGGGAGGGGTTCCCCTCTATGGCTACACCTTC. It yields the protein CAISESGGVPLYGYTF.

The chain employs TRBV27 and TRBJ2-3, with 7 bases lining up with TRBD2. The CDR3 sequence is 14 residues long. Germline V gene lookup returns CDR1 MNHEY and CDR2 SMNVEV (reference sequence). Trimming at V came to 5 bases and at J to 10 bases, leaving 12 bases not matched to a gene. CDR3 sequence (DNA): TGTGCCAGCAGTCCGGGGGGACCATCGGGGGCGCAGTATTTT. It translates to CASSPGGPSGAQYF.

This clonotype was detected a few times. CDR3 amino acids: CSAPDWGKVFNEQFF. The CDR3 region has the DNA TGCAGTGCTCCAGATTGGGGCAAGGTTTTTAATGAGCAGTTCTTC. The rearrangement uses TRBV20-1 and TRBJ2-1; a possible D gene is TRBD1 (5 bases). This CDR3 has 15 residues. Germline CDR1 is DFQATT and CDR2 is SNEGSKA (reference sequence). V shed 5 bases and J shed 7 bases, with 21 bases lying between them.

The rearrangement links TRBV5-1 to TRBJ1-5; D is unresolved. With 3 bases removed from V and 8 bases from J, the gap between germline ends came to 12 bases. The CDR3 has 13 residues. CDR1 SGHRS and CDR2 YFSETQ come from the germline V gene. CDR3 in DNA: TGCGCCAGCAGCTCGAGTGGGTTGGAGCCCCAGCATTTT. It yields the protein CASSSSGLEPQHF.

The genes are TRBV21-1 and TRBJ1-5. TRBV21-1 represents a pseudogene. The CDR3 is 12 residues long. The CDR3 DNA is TGTGCCAACCCTCGTGACAATCAGCCCCAGCATTTT. It translates to CANPRDNQPQHF.

This clonotype turned up a few times. V and J are TRBV4-3 and TRBJ2-1; TRBD1 aligns across 8 bases. The V segment lost 0 bases and the J segment 7 bases; nucleotides outside the gene matches: 5. CDR1 is LGHNA and CDR2 is YSLEER in the germline V gene. The CDR3 is 15 amino acids. This chain's CDR3 is CASSQELRQGNEQFF. The CDR3 DNA follows: TGCGCCAGCAGCCAAGAATTGCGACAGGGGAATGAGCAGTTCTTC.

V gene TRBV6-5 combines with J gene TRBJ1-2; D call uncertain. The CDR3 consists of 15 residues. The germline CDR1 and CDR2 sequences are MNHEY and SVGAGI. V was cut by 6 bases and J by 1 base, with 15 bases left in between. DNA for the CDR3: TGTGCCAGCAGAACTCGCGATGGGCATAACTATGGCTACACCTTC. Translation gives CASRTRDGHNYGYTF.

The chain combines TRBV20-1 with TRBJ2-7, with TRBD2 matching 10 bases. V gave up 4 bases and J gave up 3 bases; unmatched junction bases: 9. The CDR3 loop spans 15 amino acids. Germline assignment: CDR1 DFQATT and CDR2 SNEGSKA (reference sequence). CDR3 nucleotide sequence: TGCAGTGCTAATTTAGGGATAGCGGGGGGCTACGAGCAGTACTTC. Protein product: CSANLGIAGGYEQYF.

The chain carries TRBV7-3 and TRBJ2-7; unclear D gene. Deletions cut 1 base from V and 7 bases from J, with 20 bases between. The CDR3 has 16 residues. The germline V gene encodes CDR1 SGHTA and CDR2 FQGTGA. As DNA, the CDR3 is TGTGCCAGCAGCTTAATCCCCACGGAAGATAACAATGAGCAGTACTTC. It translates to CASSLIPTEDNNEQYF.